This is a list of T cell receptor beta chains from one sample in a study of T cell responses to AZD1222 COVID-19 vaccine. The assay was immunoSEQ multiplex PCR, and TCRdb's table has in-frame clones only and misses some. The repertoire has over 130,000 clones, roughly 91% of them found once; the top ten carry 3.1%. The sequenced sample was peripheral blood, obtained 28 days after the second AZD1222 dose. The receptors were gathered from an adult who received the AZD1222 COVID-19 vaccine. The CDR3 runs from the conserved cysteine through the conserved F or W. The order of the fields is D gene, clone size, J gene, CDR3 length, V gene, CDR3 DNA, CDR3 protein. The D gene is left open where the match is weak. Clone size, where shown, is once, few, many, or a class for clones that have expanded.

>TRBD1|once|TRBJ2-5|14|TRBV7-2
TGTGCCAGCAGCGCAACAGGGGGCGGGGAGACCCAGTACTTC
CASSATGGGETQYF
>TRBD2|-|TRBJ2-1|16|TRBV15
TGTGCCACCAGCAGAAAAACCGGGACTAACTACAATGAGCAGTTCTTC
CATSRKTGTNYNEQFF
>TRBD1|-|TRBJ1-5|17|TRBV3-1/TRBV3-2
TGTGCCAGCAGCCAAGATCCCCCAGGGGGGAGTAATCAGCCCCAGCATTTT
CASSQDPPGGSNQPQHF
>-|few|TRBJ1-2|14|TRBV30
TGTGCCTGGAAATCGAGTATGGTATTCTATGGCTACACCTTC
CAWKSSMVFYGYTF
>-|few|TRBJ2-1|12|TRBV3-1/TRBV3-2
TGTGCCAGCAGCCGGATATACAATGAGCAGTTCTTC
CASSRIYNEQFF
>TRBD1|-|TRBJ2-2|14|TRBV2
TGTGCCAGCCGTGTGACAGGGTCTCACGGGGAGCTGTTTTTT
CASRVTGSHGELFF
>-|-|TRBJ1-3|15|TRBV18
TGTGCCAGCTCAATACAGGAATCCACTGGAAACACCATATATTTT
CASSIQESTGNTIYF
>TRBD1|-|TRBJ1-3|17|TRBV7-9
TGTGCCGTCAGGGGCGACAGGGAAAAATGGTCTGGAAACACCATATATTTT
CAVRGDREKWSGNTIYF
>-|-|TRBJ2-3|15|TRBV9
TGTGCCAGCAGCCCCCGGGGGTTAGGCACAGATACGCAGTATTTT
CASSPRGLGTDTQYF
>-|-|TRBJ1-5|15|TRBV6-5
TGTGCCAGCAGGGTGGGACTCGAGGGGAATTTGCCCCAGCATTTT
CASRVGLEGNLPQHF
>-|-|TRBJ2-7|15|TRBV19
TGTGCCAGTAGTCCCCCGGGATCTCTCTCCTACGAGCAGTACTTC
CASSPPGSLSYEQYF
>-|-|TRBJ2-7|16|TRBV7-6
TGTGCCAGCAGCCCCCAAACAGGTTTAAGCTCCTACGAGCAGTACTTC
CASSPQTGLSSYEQYF
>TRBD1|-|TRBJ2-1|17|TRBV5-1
TGCGCCAGCAGCTTGGCCGTAGGACAGGGGTACGCTCATGAGCAGTTCTTC
CASSLAVGQGYAHEQFF
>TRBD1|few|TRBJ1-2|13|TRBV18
TGTGCCAGCTCACCATCAGGGGGTGGCGGCTACACCTTC
CASSPSGGGGYTF
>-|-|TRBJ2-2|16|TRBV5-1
TGCGCCAGCAGCGCCGGGCCGGAGGGGAACACCGGGGAGCTGTTTTTT
CASSAGPEGNTGELFF
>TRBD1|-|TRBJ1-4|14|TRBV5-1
TGCGCCAGCAGCCAGACAGGGGCGAATGAAAAACTGTTTTTT
CASSQTGANEKLFF
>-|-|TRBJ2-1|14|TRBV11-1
TGTGCCAGCAGCCCCAGGACCCGAGGGGATGAGCAGTTCTTC
CASSPRTRGDEQFF
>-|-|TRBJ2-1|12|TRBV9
TGTGCCAGCAGCGTAGGTAACAATGAGCAGTTCTTC
CASSVGNNEQFF
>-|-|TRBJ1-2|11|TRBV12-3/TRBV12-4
TGTGCCAGCTATCAGGGGCGTGGCTACACCTTC
CASYQGRGYTF
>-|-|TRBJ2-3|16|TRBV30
TGTGCCTGGAGAGGAGGGACCTCCTTTTTCACAGATACGCAGTATTTT
CAWRGGTSFFTDTQYF
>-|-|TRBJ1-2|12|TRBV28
TGTGCCAGCAGTTTGCTTACGAGTGGCTACACCTTC
CASSLLTSGYTF
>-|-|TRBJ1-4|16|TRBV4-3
TGCGCCAGCAGCCAAGCGGCTCTCCAAACTAATGAAAAACTGTTTTTT
CASSQAALQTNEKLFF
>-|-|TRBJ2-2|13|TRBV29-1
TGCAGCGCCCGAGACAGGTTGGCCGGGGAGCTGTTTTTT
CSARDRLAGELFF
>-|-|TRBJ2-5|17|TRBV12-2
TGTGCAAGTCGCTTAGCCTCCGGACTAGCGGGCCAAGAGACCCAGTACTTC
CASRLASGLAGQETQYF
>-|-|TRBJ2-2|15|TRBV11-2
TGTGCCAGCAGCGGCGCAACCGGGAACACCGGGGAGCTGTTTTTT
CASSGATGNTGELFF
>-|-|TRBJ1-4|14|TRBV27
TGTGCCAGCAGTTTGACAGCGGGGGTGGAAAAACTGTTTTTT
CASSLTAGVEKLFF
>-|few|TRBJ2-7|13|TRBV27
TGTGCCAGCAAGACATGGGGGGACTACGAGCAGTACTTC
CASKTWGDYEQYF
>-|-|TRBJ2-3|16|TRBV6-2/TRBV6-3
TGTGCCAGCAGTTACTCGGCACGGGACTCCACAGATACGCAGTATTTT
CASSYSARDSTDTQYF
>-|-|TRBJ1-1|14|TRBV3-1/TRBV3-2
TGTGCCAGCAGCCAAGATTCGGGGAACACTGAAGCTTTCTTT
CASSQDSGNTEAFF
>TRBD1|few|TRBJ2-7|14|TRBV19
TGTGCCAGTAGTGCGGACAGGGGGTCCTACGAGCAGTACTTC
CASSADRGSYEQYF
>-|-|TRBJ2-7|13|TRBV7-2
TGTGCCAGCAGCTTTGGTCGGGTCTACGAGCAGTACTTC
CASSFGRVYEQYF
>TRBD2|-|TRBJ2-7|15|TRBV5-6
TGTGCCAGCAGCCTCCGACTAGCGGGAGGAGTCGAGCAGTACTTC
CASSLRLAGGVEQYF
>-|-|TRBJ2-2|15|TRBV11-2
TGTGCCAGCAGCCGATGGGGGAGGAAGGCCGGGGAGCTGTTTTTT
CASSRWGRKAGELFF
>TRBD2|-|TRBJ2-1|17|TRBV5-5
TGTGCCAGCAGCTTGGAGCTAGCGGGAGTTCAGGCGAATGAGCAGTTCTTC
CASSLELAGVQANEQFF
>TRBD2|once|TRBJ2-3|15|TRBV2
TGTGCCAGCAGCCCTAGCGGGCTTAGCACAGATACGCAGTATTTT
CASSPSGLSTDTQYF
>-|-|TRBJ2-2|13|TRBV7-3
TGTGCCAGCAGTATAACTCGGGCCGGGGAGCTGTTTTTT
CASSITRAGELFF
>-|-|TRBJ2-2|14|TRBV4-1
TGCGCCAGCAGCCAAGATTTTCGTACCGGGGAGCTGTTTTTT
CASSQDFRTGELFF
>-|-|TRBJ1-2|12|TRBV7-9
TGTGCCAGCAGCTCTCTTCGGAGGGGCTACACCTTC
CASSSLRRGYTF
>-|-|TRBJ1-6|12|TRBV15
TGTGCCACTGGACGGGGGGATTCACCCCTCCACTTT
CATGRGDSPLHF
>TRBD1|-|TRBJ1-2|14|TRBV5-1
TGCGCCAGCAGCTTGGACAGGGGTCGGATGGGCTACACCTTC
CASSLDRGRMGYTF
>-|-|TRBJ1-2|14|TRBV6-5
TGTGCCAGCAGCCCCGACGGACTAAACTATGGCTACACCTTC
CASSPDGLNYGYTF
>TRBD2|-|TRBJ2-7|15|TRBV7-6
TGTGCCAGCAGCTTAGGAGCGGGAGCCGCCTACGAGCAGTACTTC
CASSLGAGAAYEQYF
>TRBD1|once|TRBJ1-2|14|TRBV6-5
TGTGCCAGCAGCACGGACAGGGGCCTCTATGGCTACACCTTC
CASSTDRGLYGYTF
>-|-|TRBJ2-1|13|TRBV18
TGTGCCAGCTCAGGGAGCCGCTACAATGAGCAGTTCTTC
CASSGSRYNEQFF